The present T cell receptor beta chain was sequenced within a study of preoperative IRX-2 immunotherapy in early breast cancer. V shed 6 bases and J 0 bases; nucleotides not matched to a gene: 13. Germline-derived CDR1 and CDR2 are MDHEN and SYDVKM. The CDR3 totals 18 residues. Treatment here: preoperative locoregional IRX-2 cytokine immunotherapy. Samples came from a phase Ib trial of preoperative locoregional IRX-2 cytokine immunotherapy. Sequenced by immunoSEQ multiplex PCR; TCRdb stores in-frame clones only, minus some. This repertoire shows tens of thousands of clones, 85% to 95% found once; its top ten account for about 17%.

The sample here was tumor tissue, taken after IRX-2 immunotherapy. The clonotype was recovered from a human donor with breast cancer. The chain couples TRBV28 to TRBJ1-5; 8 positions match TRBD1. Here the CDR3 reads CASRPNLRGPYSNQPQHF. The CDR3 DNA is TGTGCCAGCAGGCCAAACCTCAGGGGGCCCTATAGCAATCAGCCCCAGCATTTT.